Listed below are T cell receptor beta chains from one sample, sequenced in a study of T cell responses to AZD1222 COVID-19 vaccine. Libraries were prepared by immunoSEQ multiplex PCR; TCRdb keeps only in-frame clonotypes and omits some of them. Among 100,000 to 150,000 clones listed, 90% were seen once. Specimen: peripheral blood, collected on day 0 of AZD1222 vaccination. Source of these receptors: an adult in good health. The conserved cysteine and the conserved F or W are not part of the CDR3 here. Where a row states a size, it is once, few, many or the class of an expanded clone; other rows omit it.

V gene: TRBV7-9
J gene: TRBJ2-7
clone size: NA
CDR3 protein: ASSFDRAFYEQY

V gene: TRBV24-1
J gene: TRBJ2-7
clone size: NA
CDR3 protein: ATSDRPGQGAEQY

V gene: TRBV3-1/TRBV3-2
J gene: TRBJ1-1
clone size: NA
CDR3 protein: ASSRGVEAF

V gene: TRBV11-1
J gene: TRBJ2-7
clone size: NA
CDR3 protein: ASSDRFSYEQY

V gene: TRBV11-2
J gene: TRBJ1-1
clone size: once
CDR3 protein: ASSPTRNTEAF

V gene: TRBV28
J gene: TRBJ1-3
clone size: NA
CDR3 protein: ASSLQGQVFSGNTIY

V gene: TRBV2
J gene: TRBJ2-5
clone size: NA
CDR3 protein: ASSGAEETQY

V gene: TRBV7-9
J gene: TRBJ2-3
clone size: once
CDR3 protein: ASIQRGGGPPQDTQY

V gene: TRBV2
J gene: TRBJ2-5
clone size: NA
CDR3 protein: ATLPEGQETQY

V gene: TRBV28
J gene: TRBJ2-7
clone size: once
CDR3 protein: ASSFRTYEQY

V gene: TRBV6-5
J gene: TRBJ1-4
clone size: NA
CDR3 protein: ASGLTGGNEKLF

V gene: TRBV2
J gene: TRBJ1-2
clone size: NA
CDR3 protein: ASSEGTAPNYGYT

V gene: TRBV27
J gene: TRBJ2-7
clone size: NA
CDR3 protein: ASSFIPGTTYEQY

V gene: TRBV7-9
J gene: TRBJ2-2
clone size: NA
CDR3 protein: ASSLGSPGRLYTGELF